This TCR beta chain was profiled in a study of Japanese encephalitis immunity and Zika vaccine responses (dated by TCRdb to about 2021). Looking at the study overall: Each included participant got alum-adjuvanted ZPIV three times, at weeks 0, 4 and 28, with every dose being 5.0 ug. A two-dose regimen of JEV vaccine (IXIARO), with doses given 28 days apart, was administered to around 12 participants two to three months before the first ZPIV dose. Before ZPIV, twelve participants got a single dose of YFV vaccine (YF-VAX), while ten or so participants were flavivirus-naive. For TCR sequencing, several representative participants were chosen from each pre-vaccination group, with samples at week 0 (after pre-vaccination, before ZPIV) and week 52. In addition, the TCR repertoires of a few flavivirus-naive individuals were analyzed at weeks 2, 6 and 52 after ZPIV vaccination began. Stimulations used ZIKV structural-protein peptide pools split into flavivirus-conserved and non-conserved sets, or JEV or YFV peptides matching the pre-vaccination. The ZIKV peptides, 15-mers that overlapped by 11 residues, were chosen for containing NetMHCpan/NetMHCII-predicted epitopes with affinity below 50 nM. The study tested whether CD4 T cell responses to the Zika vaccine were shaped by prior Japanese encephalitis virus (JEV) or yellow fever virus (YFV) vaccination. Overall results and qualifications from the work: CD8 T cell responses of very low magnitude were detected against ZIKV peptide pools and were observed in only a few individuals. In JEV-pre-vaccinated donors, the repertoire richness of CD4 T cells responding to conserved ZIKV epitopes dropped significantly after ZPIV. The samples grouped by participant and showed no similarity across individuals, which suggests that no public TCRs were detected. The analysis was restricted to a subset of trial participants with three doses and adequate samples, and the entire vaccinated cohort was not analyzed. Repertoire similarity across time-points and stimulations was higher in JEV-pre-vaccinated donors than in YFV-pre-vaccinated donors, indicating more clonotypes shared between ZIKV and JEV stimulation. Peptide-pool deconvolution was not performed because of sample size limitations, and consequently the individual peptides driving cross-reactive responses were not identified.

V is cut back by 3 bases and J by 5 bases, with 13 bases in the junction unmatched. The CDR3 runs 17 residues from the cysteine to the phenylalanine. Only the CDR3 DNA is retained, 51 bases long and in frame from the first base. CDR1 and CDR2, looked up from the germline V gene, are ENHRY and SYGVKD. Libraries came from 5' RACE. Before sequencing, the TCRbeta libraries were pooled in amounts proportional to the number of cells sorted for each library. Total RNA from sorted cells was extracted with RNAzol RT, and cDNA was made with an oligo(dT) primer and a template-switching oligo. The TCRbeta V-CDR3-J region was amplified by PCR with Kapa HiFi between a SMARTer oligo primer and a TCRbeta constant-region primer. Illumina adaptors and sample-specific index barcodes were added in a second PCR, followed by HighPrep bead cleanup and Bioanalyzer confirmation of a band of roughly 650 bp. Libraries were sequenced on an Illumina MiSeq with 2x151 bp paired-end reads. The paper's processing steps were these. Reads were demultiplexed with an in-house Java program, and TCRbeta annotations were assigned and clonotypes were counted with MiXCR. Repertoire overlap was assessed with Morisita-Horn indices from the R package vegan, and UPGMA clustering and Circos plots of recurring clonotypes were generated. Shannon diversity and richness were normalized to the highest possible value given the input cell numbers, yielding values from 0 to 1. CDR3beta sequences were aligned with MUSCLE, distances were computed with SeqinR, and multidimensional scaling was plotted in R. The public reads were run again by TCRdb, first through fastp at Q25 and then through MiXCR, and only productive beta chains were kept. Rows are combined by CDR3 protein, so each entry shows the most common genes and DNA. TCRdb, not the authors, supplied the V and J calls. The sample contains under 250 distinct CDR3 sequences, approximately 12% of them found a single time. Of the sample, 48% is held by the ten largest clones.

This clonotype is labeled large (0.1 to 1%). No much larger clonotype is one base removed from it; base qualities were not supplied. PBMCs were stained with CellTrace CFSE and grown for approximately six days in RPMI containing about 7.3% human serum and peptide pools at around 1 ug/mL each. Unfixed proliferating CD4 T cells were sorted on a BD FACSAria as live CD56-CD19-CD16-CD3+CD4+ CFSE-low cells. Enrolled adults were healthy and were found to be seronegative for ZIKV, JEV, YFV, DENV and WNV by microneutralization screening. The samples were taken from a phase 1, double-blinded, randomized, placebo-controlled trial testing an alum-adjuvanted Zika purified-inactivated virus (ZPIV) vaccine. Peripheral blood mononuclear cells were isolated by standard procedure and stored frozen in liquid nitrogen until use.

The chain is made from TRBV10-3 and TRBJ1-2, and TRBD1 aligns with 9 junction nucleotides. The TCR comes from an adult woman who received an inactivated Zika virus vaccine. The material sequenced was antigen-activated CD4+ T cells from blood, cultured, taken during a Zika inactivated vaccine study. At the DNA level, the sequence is TGTGCCATCAGTGAACCTTGGACAGGGGATACGGATTATGGCTACACCTTC. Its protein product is CAISEPWTGDTDYGYTF.